Shown below are 14 T cell receptor beta chains from a single sample sequenced in a study of shared clonotypes between healthy human individuals. Produced via immunoSEQ multiplex PCR; TCRdb's table is partial and in-frame only. Of about 1.5 million clones listed, approximately 97% were seen once; the top ten hold approximately 1%. Material for sequencing was naive CD4+ T cells sorted from blood. Subset noted: CD45RA+ positively selected. These receptors were taken from a man under 40 in good health.

The rearrangement links TRBV7-2 to TRBJ2-5; D may be TRBD1 (6 bases). Trimming stripped 3 bases from V and 4 bases from J, with 9 bases between. Germline CDR1 is SGHTA and CDR2 is FQGNSA. The CDR3 loop spans 13 amino acids. Written as DNA, the CDR3 is TGTGCCAGCAGCTTGGGGGCCTTAGAGACCCAGTACTTC. It translates to CASSLGALETQYF.

V gene TRBV29-1 combines with J gene TRBJ1-3, with 11 bases fitting TRBD1. Losses at the gene ends were 7 bases for V and 2 bases for J; bases not matched to a gene: 13. Germline assignment: CDR1 SQVTM and CDR2 ANQGSEA. The CDR3 is 17 amino acids. DNA of the CDR3: TGCAGCGCCCGAGGGGTCCCGGGACAGGGGGCTGGAAACACCATATATTTT. Its translation: CSARGVPGQGAGNTIYF.

This chain joins TRBV7-6 and TRBJ1-5, with D unclear. Per germline, CDR1 SGHVS and CDR2 FNYEAQ. The CDR3 totals 12 residues. V lost 3 bases, J lost 5 bases, and 5 bases lay in between. CDR3 coding DNA: TGTGCCAGCAGCTTGCAGGATCAGCCCCAGCATTTT. Translation: CASSLQDQPQHF.

Details on this clone: An end of the junction does not agree with germline; a read error may underlie this. This chain uses TRBV29-1 with TRBJ2-7; maybe TRBD1 (5 bases). Germline V gene lookup returns CDR1 SQVTM and CDR2 ANQGSEA. This CDR3 comprises 12 residues. The CDR3 DNA reads TGTTCCTTCCGGACATCGACCTACGAGCAGTACTTC. Its protein product is CSFRTSTYEQYF.

The rearrangement uses TRBV10-1 and TRBJ2-5; TRBD1 matches at 8 bases. The CDR3 is 15 amino acids. Trimming took 2 bases from V and 1 from J; bases not matched to a gene: 3. Per germline, CDR1 WNHNN and CDR2 SYGVQD (reference sequence). CDR3 nucleotides: TGCGCCAGCAGTGAGGGGACAGGAATCCAAGAGACCCAGTACTTC. This gives the protein CASSEGTGIQETQYF.

The rearrangement joins TRBV5-6 to TRBJ2-5; D may correspond to TRBD1 or TRBD2 (7 bases each). V was pared by 0 bases and J by 4 bases, with 16 bases between. The CDR3 spans 16 residues. The germline CDR1 and CDR2 sequences are SGHDT and YYEEEE. The CDR3 reads CASSLAQGGGAETQYF. The CDR3 coding sequence is TGTGCCAGCAGCTTGGCCCAGGGAGGGGGCGCAGAGACCCAGTACTTC.

The rearrangement uses TRBV7-6 and TRBJ2-7, with TRBD1 matching 7 bases. The CDR3 extends over 15 amino acids. CDR1 is SGHVS and CDR2 is FNYEAQ in the germline V gene. Losses at the gene ends were 5 bases for V and 4 bases for J; bases not matched to a gene: 11. CDR3 in DNA: TGTGCCAGCAGCGAAAGACAGGGTCAGGAATACGAGCAGTACTTC. This gives the protein CASSERQGQEYEQYF.

The V call is TRBV6-5, the J call TRBJ2-5; D ambiguous. Trimming removed 4 bases at V and 1 base at J, with 7 bases between. CDR1 is MNHEY and CDR2 is SVGAGI in the germline V gene. The CDR3 length is 13 residues. Written as DNA, the CDR3 is TGTGCCAGCAGTTCTCTATTCCAAGAGACCCAGTACTTC. Translated: CASSSLFQETQYF.

This clone was observed a single time. The V and J genes are TRBV11-2 and TRBJ2-7; the D gene is possibly TRBD1 (5 bases). Deletions cut 2 bases from V and 3 bases from J, with 14 bases between. CDR1 and CDR2 (germline): SGHAT, FQNNGV. There are 15 residues in the CDR3. CDR3: CASSLIISTDYEQYF. For the CDR3, the DNA is TGTGCCAGCAGCTTAATCATATCGACAGACTACGAGCAGTACTTC.

This clone occurred once. V is TRBV29-1 and J is TRBJ2-7; no definite D call. The CDR3 has 12 residues. Trimming left V 3 bases short and J 3 bases short, with 9 bases between. Germline V gives CDR1 SQVTM, CDR2 ANQGSEA. CDR3: CSVEGSNYEQYF. The CDR3 DNA is TGCAGCGTTGAGGGCTCGAACTACGAGCAGTACTTC.

The chain is built from TRBV7-8 and TRBJ1-5; 8 positions agree with TRBD1. This CDR3 region has 17 residues. The trim removed 5 bases at V and 6 bases at J, leaving 15 bases unmatched. Germline values: CDR1 SGHVS, CDR2 FQNEAQ. The chain's CDR3 is CASSPSRTGYNGQPQHF. CDR3 nucleotide sequence: TGTGCCAGCAGCCCCTCAAGGACAGGGTACAATGGTCAGCCCCAGCATTTT.

J is TRBJ2-3 and V is TRBV5-5; 9 bases map to TRBD2. Germline assignment: CDR1 SGHKS and CDR2 YYEKEE (reference sequence). The V gene end was trimmed by 4 bases and the J gene end by 3 bases; junction bases not matched to a gene: 9. The CDR3 contains 16 residues. CDR3: CASSPTLAGPTDTQYF. DNA for the CDR3: TGTGCCAGCAGCCCCACACTAGCGGGCCCGACAGATACGCAGTATTTT.

This chain uses TRBV4-3 with TRBJ2-5; 8 bases are a match to TRBD1. From germline, CDR1 is LGHNA and CDR2 YSLEER. The CDR3 totals 15 residues. V lost 4 bases to trimming and J lost 1 base; unmatched junction nucleotides: 5. The CDR3 is CASSPGQGRQETQYF. CDR3 DNA sequence: TGCGCCAGCAGCCCCGGACAGGGACGCCAAGAGACCCAGTACTTC.

The chain links TRBV7-8 to TRBJ1-4, with a tentative D call TRBD1 (5 bases). This CDR3 spans 16 amino acids. The germline V gene encodes CDR1 SGHVS and CDR2 FQNEAQ. Trimming shortened V by 0 bases and J by 2 bases, and 10 bases separated the two germline ends. The CDR3 DNA follows: TGTGCCAGCAGCTTAGCGGCAGGGTACACTAATGAAAAACTGTTTTTT. Protein sequence: CASSLAAGYTNEKLFF.